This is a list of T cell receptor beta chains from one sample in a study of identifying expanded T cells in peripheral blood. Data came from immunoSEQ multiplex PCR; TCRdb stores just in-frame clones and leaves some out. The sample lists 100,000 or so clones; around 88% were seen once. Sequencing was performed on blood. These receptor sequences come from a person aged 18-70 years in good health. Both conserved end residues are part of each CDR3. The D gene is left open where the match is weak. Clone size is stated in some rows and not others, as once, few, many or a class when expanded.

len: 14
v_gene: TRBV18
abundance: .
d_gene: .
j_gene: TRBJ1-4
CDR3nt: TGTGCCAGCTCATTGACAGGACTTAATGAAAAACTGTTTTTT
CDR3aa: CASSLTGLNEKLFF

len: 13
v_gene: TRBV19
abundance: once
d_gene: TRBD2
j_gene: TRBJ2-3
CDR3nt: TGTGCCAGTAGCCGGGGGGATACAGATACGCAGTATTTT
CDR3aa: CASSRGDTDTQYF

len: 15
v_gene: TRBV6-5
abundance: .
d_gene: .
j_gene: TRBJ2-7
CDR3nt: TGTGCCAGCAGTCCAGGGGAGGGTTTGTTCTACGAGCAGTACTTC
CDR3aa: CASSPGEGLFYEQYF

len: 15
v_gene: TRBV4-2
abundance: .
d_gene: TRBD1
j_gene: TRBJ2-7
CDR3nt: TGTGCCAGCAGCCAAGTCCTTCAGGGGGCGCCTGAGCAGTACTTC
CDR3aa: CASSQVLQGAPEQYF

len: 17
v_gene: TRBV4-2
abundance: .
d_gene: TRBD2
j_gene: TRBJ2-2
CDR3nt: TGTGCCAGCAGCCAAGACGCCGGGACTACGAACACCGGGGAGCTGTTTTTT
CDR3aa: CASSQDAGTTNTGELFF

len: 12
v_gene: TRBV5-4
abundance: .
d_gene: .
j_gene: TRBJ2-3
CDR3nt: TGTGCCAGCAGCGGAGGGGGGTATCCGCAGTATTTT
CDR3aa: CASSGGGYPQYF

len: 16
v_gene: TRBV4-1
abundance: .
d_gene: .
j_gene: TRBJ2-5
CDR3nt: TGCGCCAGCAGCCAAGTACTGGGTACTGGGGGAGAGACCCAGTACTTC
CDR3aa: CASSQVLGTGGETQYF

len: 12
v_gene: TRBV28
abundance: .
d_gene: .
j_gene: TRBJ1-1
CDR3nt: TGTGCCAGCCAGAAGCCCTACACTGAAGCTTTCTTT
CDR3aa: CASQKPYTEAFF

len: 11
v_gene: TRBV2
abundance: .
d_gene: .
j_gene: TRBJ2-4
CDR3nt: TGTGCCATCGGACAGATAGGCATTCAGTACTTC
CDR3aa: CAIGQIGIQYF

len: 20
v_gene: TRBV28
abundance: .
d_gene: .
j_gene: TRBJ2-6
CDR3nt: TGTGCCAGCACCCCTTCTCCTTGGGGGCCCCTCCCCTCTGGGGCCAACGTCCTGACTTTC
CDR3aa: CASTPSPWGPLPSGANVLTF

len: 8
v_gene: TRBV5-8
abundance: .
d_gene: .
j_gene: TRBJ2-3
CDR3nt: TGTGCCAGCAGCTTGAGCTATTTT
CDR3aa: CASSLSYF

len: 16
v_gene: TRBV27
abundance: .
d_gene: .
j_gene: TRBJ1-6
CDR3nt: TGTGCCAGCAGTGAAGCCCGAGGGGCGCTTGGATCACCCCTCCACTTT
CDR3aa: CASSEARGALGSPLHF

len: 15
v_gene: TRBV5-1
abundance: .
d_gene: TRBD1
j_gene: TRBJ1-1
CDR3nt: TGCGCCAGCAGCTTGGGCGGGACAGGCAACACTGAAGCTTTCTTT
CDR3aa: CASSLGGTGNTEAFF

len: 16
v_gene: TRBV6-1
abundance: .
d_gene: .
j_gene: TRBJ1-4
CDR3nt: TGTGCCAGCAGTGAAGGGGGGGTGGCAACTAATGAAAAACTGTTTTTT
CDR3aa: CASSEGGVATNEKLFF

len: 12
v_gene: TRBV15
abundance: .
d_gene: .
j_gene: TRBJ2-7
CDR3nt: TGTGCCACCAGCAGGGACGGCTACGAGCAGTACTTC
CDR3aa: CATSRDGYEQYF

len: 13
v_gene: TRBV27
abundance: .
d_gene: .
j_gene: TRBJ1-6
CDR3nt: TGTGCCAGCAGTCGACAGTTGAATTCACCCCTCCACTTT
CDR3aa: CASSRQLNSPLHF

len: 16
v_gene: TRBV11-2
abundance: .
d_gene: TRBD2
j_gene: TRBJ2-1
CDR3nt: TGTGCCAGCAGCTTATTATTAGCGGGGCGCTACAATGAGCAGTTCTTC
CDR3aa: CASSLLLAGRYNEQFF